The 23 T cell receptor beta chains given below trace back to one sample, sequenced in a study of T cells after yellow fever vaccination. Using its own MiXCR run on the 5' RACE reads, TCRdb lists one record per CDR3 protein. The sample contains under 350,000 distinct CDR3 sequences, about 4% of which appear only once. The material was PBMCs, obtained 5 days after the yellow fever booster vaccination. The receptor set was obtained from a man between 18 and 35 years old who received the YFV17D yellow fever vaccine.

This clonotype came up many times. The chain links TRBV7-2 to TRBJ2-5; no reliable D call. The CDR3 runs 12 residues. V was pared by 5 bases and J by 6 bases, with 10 bases between. Germline CDR1 is SGHTA and CDR2 is FQGNSA. Written as DNA, the CDR3 is TGTGCCAGCAGCCAGATAGGAAAGACCCAGTACTTC. Translated: CASSQIGKTQYF.

This clonotype was found a few times. The chain links TRBV4-3 to TRBJ2-7, with D possibly matching TRBD1 (6 bases). This CDR3 is built from 15 residues. Per germline, CDR1 LGHNA and CDR2 YSLEER. Trimming cost V 1 base and J 3 bases, with 13 bases left between them. CDR3 protein: CASSQVSRGFYEQYV. In DNA, the CDR3 is TGCGCCAGCAGCCAAGTATCCAGGGGCTTCTACGAGCAGTACGTC.

V is TRBV20-1 and J is TRBJ2-2; no reliable D call. Germline CDR1 reads DFQATT; CDR2 reads SNEGSKA (reference sequence). The V gene lost 4 bases and the J gene lost 3 bases, with 3 bases spanning the gap. The length of the CDR3 is 11 residues. CDR3 in DNA: TGCAGTGCTACATACACCGGGGAGCTGTTTTTT. Protein: CSATYTGELFF.

This clonotype has only a few counts. The CDR3 DNA follows: TGTGCCAGCAGCTCGCGGACAGGGGATGTAGATACGCAGTATTTT. This gives the protein CASSSRTGDVDTQYF. The rearrangement joins TRBV7-2 to TRBJ2-3, with 9 bases identical to TRBD1. V shed 4 bases and J 5 bases; nucleotides not matched to a gene: 7. Germline CDR1 reads SGHTA; CDR2 reads FQGNSA. The CDR3 loop spans 15 amino acids.

A few counts support this clonotype. The J gene is TRBJ2-1, the V gene TRBV6-2 or TRBV6-3, with 10 bases identical to TRBD1. This CDR3 is built from 19 residues. Germline CDR1 and CDR2: MNHEY and SVGEGT. V lost 2 bases, J lost 4 bases, and 14 bases stayed unmatched. The CDR3 bases are TGTGCCAGCAGTTACCCTGTCCCTTGGTCGGGACAGGGGTACAATGAGCAGTTCTTC. Its translation is CASSYPVPWSGQGYNEQFF.

The J gene is TRBJ1-2, the V gene TRBV20-1; unclear D gene. The germline V gene has CDR1 DFQATT and CDR2 SNEGSKA (reference sequence). This CDR3 has 14 amino acids. Deletions cut 7 bases from V and 2 bases from J, with 17 bases between. CDR3: CSGSDGSRNYGYTF. CDR3 in DNA: TGCAGTGGCTCAGACGGAAGTAGAAACTATGGCTACACCTTC.

This clonotype was seen a few times. V usage is TRBV5-1 and J usage is TRBJ2-1; no firm D call. The V and J ends lost 0 bases and 7 bases respectively, with 8 bases between them. The CDR3 consists of 13 residues. Germline V CDR1 and CDR2: SGHRS, YFSETQ. The CDR3 DNA reads TGCGCCAGCAGCTTGGCTGCGCCGAATGAGCAGTTCTTC. Amino acid sequence: CASSLAAPNEQFF.

This clonotype was seen more than once but under ten times. This rearrangement joins TRBV5-6 to TRBJ1-5; D is unclear. Trimming stripped 0 bases from V and 5 bases from J, with 3 bases between. Germline assignment: CDR1 SGHDT and CDR2 YYEEEE. The CDR3 runs 12 residues. The CDR3 protein is CASSLEDQPQHF. The CDR3 DNA sequence: TGTGCCAGCAGCTTGGAGGATCAGCCCCAGCATTTT.

The chain couples TRBV7-2 to TRBJ2-3, with a possible D match to TRBD2 (6 bases). CDR1 is SGHTA, CDR2 FQGNSA, per germline. The V gene lost 4 bases and the J gene lost 0 bases, with 14 bases spanning the gap. The CDR3 spans 16 residues. Here the CDR3 reads CASSSAAGMSTDTQYF. The DNA of the CDR3 is TGTGCCAGCAGCTCGGCGGCGGGGATGAGCACAGATACGCAGTATTTT.

The CDR3 reads CASSPVQNSPLHF. The CDR3 nucleotides are TGTGCCAGCAGTCCGGTCCAAAATTCACCCCTCCACTTT. The chain has TRBV4-2 and TRBJ1-6; D is unclear. This CDR3 is 13 amino acids long. In germline, CDR1 is LGHNA, CDR2 YNFKEQ. Deletions cut 6 bases from V and 7 bases from J, with 10 bases between.

This clonotype appeared many times. The chain joins TRBV5-1 to TRBJ1-1; 9 nucleotides line up with TRBD1. The germline gives CDR1 SGHRS, CDR2 YFSETQ. Trimming at V came to 1 base and at J to 6 bases, leaving 10 bases not matched to a gene. There are 16 residues in the CDR3. This chain's CDR3 is CASSLSTTGGGPEAFF. Written as DNA, the CDR3 is TGCGCCAGCAGCTTGTCTACTACAGGGGGCGGCCCTGAAGCTTTCTTT. Together with reference TRBV5-1 and TRBJ1-1, the CDR3 gives the full variable domain: KAGVTQTPRYLIKTRGQQVTLSCSPISGHRSVSWYQQTPGQGLQFLFEYFSETQRNKGNFPGRFSGRQFSNSRSEMNVSTLELGDSALYLCASSLSTTGGGPEAFFGQGTRLTVV.

The chain employs TRBV7-3 and TRBJ1-6; 7 nucleotides line up with TRBD1. The CDR3 covers 15 residues. J was trimmed by 10 bases and V by 5 bases; bases with no gene match: 11. The germline gives CDR1 SGHTA, CDR2 FQGTGA. The CDR3 sequence is CASSPSTGTGSPLHF. Written as DNA, the CDR3 is TGTGCCAGCAGCCCCTCGACAGGGACCGGCTCACCCCTCCACTTT.

The rearrangement uses TRBV5-5 and TRBJ1-6; possible D gene TRBD1, 6 bases. The CDR3 has 11 residues. The V gene lost 6 bases and the J gene lost 12 bases, with 10 bases spanning the gap. Looked up from germline, CDR1 is SGHKS and CDR2 is YYEKEE (reference sequence). CDR3 bases: TGTGCCAGCACCGAGGGGGGACCCCTCCACTTT. Protein product: CASTEGGPLHF.

This clonotype was seen a handful of times. The chain joins TRBV11-2 to TRBJ2-1, with 10 bases identical to TRBD1. Germline-derived CDR1 and CDR2 are SGHAT and FQNNGV. There are 16 residues in the CDR3. V shed 5 bases and J 1 base; nucleotides not matched to a gene: 5. This chain's CDR3 is CASSTRQGASYNEQFF. CDR3 DNA sequence: TGTGCCAGCAGCACACGACAGGGGGCTTCCTACAATGAGCAGTTCTTC.

The sample holds a few counts of this clonotype. This chain joins TRBV5-1 and TRBJ1-2; D not certain. The CDR3 consists of 14 residues. CDR1 and CDR2 (germline): SGHRS, YFSETQ. Trimming stripped 5 bases from V and 8 bases from J, with 19 bases between. The CDR3 bases are TGCGCCAGCAGGGGAGCTCGCGGCCCCCACGGCTACACCTTC. Translation: CASRGARGPHGYTF.

The CDR3 DNA is TGTGCCACCAGTGATCTTGCACCGGGACGAAGTGAGCAGTTCTTC. Protein sequence: CATSDLAPGRSEQFF. The genes are TRBV24-1 and TRBJ2-1; D is possibly TRBD1 or TRBD2 (5 bases each). Germline assignment: CDR1 KGHDR and CDR2 SFDVKD. V shed 3 bases and J shed 9 bases, with 17 bases lying between them. CDR3 length equals 15 residues.

This clonotype was found many times. The chain couples TRBV30 to TRBJ1-1, with D perhaps TRBD1 (5 bases). This CDR3 contains 13 residues. The V end was cut by 4 bases, the J end by 9 bases, with 18 bases between. Germline V CDR1 and CDR2: GTSNPN, SVGIG (reference sequence). In DNA, the CDR3 is TGTGCCTGGACTCCGGGGCCCGAGCAGAAAGCTTTCTTT. It yields the protein CAWTPGPEQKAFF. The whole variable domain, filled in from reference TRBV30 and TRBJ1-1, reads SQTIHQWPATLVQPVGSPLSLECTVEGTSNPNLYWYRQAAGRGLQLLFYSVGIGQISSEVPQNLSASRPQDRQFILSSKKLLLSDSGFYLCAWTPGPEQKAFFGQGTRLTVV.

The chain carries TRBV7-2 and TRBJ1-2; no clear D gene. Germline V gene data show CDR1 as SGHTA and CDR2 as FQGNSA. The V end was cut by 5 bases, the J end by 3 bases, with 13 bases between. The CDR3 has 14 residues. CDR3 sequence reads: CASSQYQVYYGYTF. DNA for the CDR3: TGTGCCAGCAGCCAGTATCAGGTCTACTATGGCTACACCTTC.

Ten or more counts support this clonotype. V is TRBV9 and J is TRBJ2-6; perhaps TRBD2 as D (6 bases). The V gene's germline CDR1 is SGDLS and CDR2 YYNGEE. The CDR3 consists of 19 residues. The V and J ends lost 2 bases and 4 bases respectively, with 22 bases between them. This CDR3 is CASSVAGLWWGSGANVLTF. The CDR3 bases are TGTGCCAGCAGCGTGGCGGGGTTATGGTGGGGGTCCGGGGCCAACGTCCTGACTTTC.

The rearrangement joins TRBV20-1 to TRBJ1-5; 9 nucleotides match TRBD1. Germline assignment: CDR1 DFQATT and CDR2 SNEGSKA (reference sequence). The CDR3 has 16 residues. The V and J ends lost 6 bases and 6 bases, in that order; junction bases with no gene match: 15. Here the CDR3 DNA reads TGCAGTGCCTATGGAGCGGGACAGGGAACTTCTCAGCCCCAGCATTTT. It translates to CSAYGAGQGTSQPQHF.

This sequence joins TRBV20-1 and TRBJ2-5; 8 positions agree with TRBD1. The CDR3 is 13 residues long. Germline CDR1 DFQATT, CDR2 SNEGSKA (reference sequence). The V and J ends lost 5 bases and 4 bases, in that order; junction bases with no gene match: 6. CDR3 loop: CSAPDRGVETQYF. For the CDR3, the DNA is TGCAGTGCTCCAGACAGGGGTGTAGAGACCCAGTACTTC.

V and J are TRBV5-1 and TRBJ2-3; TRBD2 aligns across 11 bases. CDR1 is SGHRS, CDR2 YFSETQ, per germline. CDR3 length: 16 amino acids. J lost 6 bases, V lost 4 bases, and 10 bases had no gene match. CDR3 region: CASSPSGASGGDTQYF. The CDR3 DNA reads as TGCGCCAGCAGCCCCTCTGGAGCTAGCGGGGGGGATACGCAGTATTTT.

This clonotype was observed at least ten times. The chain employs TRBV6-5 and TRBJ2-5; no reliable D call. Germline V gene lookup returns CDR1 MNHEY and CDR2 SVGAGI. Trimming shortened V by 5 bases and J by 1 base, and 8 bases separated the two germline ends. The CDR3 totals 13 residues. The CDR3 region is CASSTGFQETQYF. CDR3 DNA: TGTGCCAGCAGTACCGGTTTCCAAGAGACCCAGTACTTC.